This T cell receptor beta chain derives from a study of shared clonotypes between healthy human individuals. V lost 1 base and J 2 bases, leaving 7 bases between the germline ends. CDR1 and CDR2 (germline): SEHNR, FQNEAQ (reference sequence). CDR3 length: 14 amino acids. Clones were sequenced by immunoSEQ multiplex PCR, and TCRdb holds only the in-frame ones, with some missing. The table includes roughly 110,000 clones, roughly two thirds detected once. The specimen sequenced was memory CD8+ T cells sorted from blood. Subset described: CD45RO+ cells pooled with CCR7-negative TemRA cells. The sequence was obtained from a woman aged 25 to 39 in good health. V usage is TRBV7-9 and J usage is TRBJ2-3; D is uncertain. CDR3: CASSLDWLTDTQYF. CDR3 DNA: TGTGCCAGCAGCTTAGACTGGCTCACAGATACGCAGTATTTT.